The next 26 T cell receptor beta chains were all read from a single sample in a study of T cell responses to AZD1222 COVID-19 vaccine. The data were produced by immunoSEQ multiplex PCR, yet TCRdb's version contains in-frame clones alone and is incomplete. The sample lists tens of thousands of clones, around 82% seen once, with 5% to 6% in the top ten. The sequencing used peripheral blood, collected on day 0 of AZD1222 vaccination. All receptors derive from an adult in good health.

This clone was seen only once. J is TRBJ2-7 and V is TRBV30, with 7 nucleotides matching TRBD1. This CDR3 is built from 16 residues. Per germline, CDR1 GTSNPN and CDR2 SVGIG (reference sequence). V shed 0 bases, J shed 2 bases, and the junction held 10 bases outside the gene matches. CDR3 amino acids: CAWSVLRGQRAYEQYF. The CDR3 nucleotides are TGTGCCTGGAGTGTACTAAGGGGACAGCGAGCCTACGAGCAGTACTTC. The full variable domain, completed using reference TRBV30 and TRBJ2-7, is SQTIHQWPATLVQPVGSPLSLECTVEGTSNPNLYWYRQAAGRGLQLLFYSVGIGQISSEVPQNLSASRPQDRQFILSSKKLLLSDSGFYLCAWSVLRGQRAYEQYFGPGTRLTVT.

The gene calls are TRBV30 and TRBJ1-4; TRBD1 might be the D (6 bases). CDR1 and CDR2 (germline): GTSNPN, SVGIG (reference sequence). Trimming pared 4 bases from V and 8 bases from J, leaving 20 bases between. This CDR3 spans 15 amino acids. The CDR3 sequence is CAWTPGGPGGEKLFF. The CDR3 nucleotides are TGTGCCTGGACCCCTGGGGGGCCAGGAGGAGAAAAACTGTTTTTT.

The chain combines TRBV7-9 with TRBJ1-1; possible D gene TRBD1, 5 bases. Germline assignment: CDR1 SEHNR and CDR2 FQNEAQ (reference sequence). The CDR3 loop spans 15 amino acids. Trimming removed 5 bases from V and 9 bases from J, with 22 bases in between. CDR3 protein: CASSPPAGGAQKAFF. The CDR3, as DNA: TGTGCCAGCAGCCCCCCGGCGGGAGGGGCGCAGAAAGCTTTCTTT.

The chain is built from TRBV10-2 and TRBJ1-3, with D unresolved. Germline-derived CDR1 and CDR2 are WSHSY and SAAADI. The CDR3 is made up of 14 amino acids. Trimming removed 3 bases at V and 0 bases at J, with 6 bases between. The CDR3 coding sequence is TGCGCCAGCAGTGATTTGGGCTCTGGAAACACCATATATTTT. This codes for CASSDLGSGNTIYF.

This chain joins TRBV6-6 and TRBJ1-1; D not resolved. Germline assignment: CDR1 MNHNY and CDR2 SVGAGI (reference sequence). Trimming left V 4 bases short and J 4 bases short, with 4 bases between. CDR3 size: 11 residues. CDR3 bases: TGTGCCAGCAGTTTGAGCACTGAAGCTTTCTTT. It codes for CASSLSTEAFF.

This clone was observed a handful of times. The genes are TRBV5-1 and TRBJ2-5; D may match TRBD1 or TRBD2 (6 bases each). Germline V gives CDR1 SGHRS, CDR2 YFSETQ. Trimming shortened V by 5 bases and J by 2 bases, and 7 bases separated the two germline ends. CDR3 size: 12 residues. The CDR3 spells CASRGGQETQYF. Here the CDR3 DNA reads TGCGCCAGCAGAGGGGGGCAAGAGACCCAGTACTTC. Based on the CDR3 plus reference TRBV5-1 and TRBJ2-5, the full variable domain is KAGVTQTPRYLIKTRGQQVTLSCSPISGHRSVSWYQQTPGQGLQFLFEYFSETQRNKGNFPGRFSGRQFSNSRSEMNVSTLELGDSALYLCASRGGQETQYFGPGTRLLVL.

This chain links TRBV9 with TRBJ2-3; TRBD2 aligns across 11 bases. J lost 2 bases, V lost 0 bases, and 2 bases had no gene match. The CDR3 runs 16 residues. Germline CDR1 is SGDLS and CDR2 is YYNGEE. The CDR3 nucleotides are TGTGCCAGCAGCGTAGATAGCGGGGGGGCCACAGATACGCAGTATTTT. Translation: CASSVDSGGATDTQYF.

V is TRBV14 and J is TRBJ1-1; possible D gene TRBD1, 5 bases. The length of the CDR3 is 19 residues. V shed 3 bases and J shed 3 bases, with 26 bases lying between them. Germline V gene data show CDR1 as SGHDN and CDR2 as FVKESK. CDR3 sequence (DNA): TGTGCCAGCAGCCATGTTCTGGCGGGGAAAAGTTTCAGGGACACTGAAGCTTTCTTT. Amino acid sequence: CASSHVLAGKSFRDTEAFF.

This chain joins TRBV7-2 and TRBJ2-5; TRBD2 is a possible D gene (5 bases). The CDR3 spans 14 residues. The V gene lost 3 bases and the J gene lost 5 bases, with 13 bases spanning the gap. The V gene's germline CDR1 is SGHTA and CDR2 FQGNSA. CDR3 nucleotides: TGTGCCAGCAGCTTCTCGGTAGGAGGCGAGACCCAGTACTTC. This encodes CASSFSVGGETQYF.

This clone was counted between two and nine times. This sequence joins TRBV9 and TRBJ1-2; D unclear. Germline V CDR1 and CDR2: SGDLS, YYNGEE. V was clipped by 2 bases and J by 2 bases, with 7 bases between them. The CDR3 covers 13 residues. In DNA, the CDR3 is TGTGCCAGCAGCGTTGTCGGAAACTATGGCTACACCTTC. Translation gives CASSVVGNYGYTF.

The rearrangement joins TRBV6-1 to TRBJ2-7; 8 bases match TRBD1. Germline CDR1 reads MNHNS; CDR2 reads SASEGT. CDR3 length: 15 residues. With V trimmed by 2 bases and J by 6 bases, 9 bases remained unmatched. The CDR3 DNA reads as TGTGCCAGCAGTGAATCAGGGGGCAGAAGTGGCGAGCAGTACTTC. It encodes CASSESGGRSGEQYF.

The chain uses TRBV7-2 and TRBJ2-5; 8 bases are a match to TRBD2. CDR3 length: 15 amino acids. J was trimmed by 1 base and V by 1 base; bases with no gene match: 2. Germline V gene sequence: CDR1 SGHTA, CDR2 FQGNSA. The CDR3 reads CASSLDAGGQETQYF. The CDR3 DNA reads TGTGCCAGCAGCTTAGACGCGGGGGGCCAAGAGACCCAGTACTTC.

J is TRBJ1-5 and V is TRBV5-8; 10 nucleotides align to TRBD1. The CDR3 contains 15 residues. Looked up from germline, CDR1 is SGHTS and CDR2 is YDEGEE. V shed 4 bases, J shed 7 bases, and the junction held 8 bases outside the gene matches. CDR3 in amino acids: CASSPWTGGSQPQHF. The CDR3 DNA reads TGTGCCAGCAGCCCGTGGACAGGGGGATCCCAGCCCCAGCATTTT.

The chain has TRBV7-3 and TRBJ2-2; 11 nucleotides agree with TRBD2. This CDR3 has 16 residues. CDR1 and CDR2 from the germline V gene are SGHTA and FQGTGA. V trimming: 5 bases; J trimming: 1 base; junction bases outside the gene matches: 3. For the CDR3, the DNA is TGTGCCAGCAGCCCAGGACTAGCGGGGAACACCGGGGAGCTGTTTTTT. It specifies CASSPGLAGNTGELFF.

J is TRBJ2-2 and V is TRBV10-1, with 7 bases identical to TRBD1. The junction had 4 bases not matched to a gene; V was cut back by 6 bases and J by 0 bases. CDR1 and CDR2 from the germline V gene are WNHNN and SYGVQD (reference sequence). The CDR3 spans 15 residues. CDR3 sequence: CASSRDSANTGELFF. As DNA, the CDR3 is TGCGCCAGCAGCCGGGACAGCGCGAACACCGGGGAGCTGTTTTTT.

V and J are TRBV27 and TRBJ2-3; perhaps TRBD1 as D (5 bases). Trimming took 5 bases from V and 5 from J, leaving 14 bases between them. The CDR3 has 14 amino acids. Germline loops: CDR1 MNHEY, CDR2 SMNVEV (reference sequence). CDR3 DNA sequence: TGTGCCAGCAGTATGAGATCAGGGATAGATACGCAGTATTTT. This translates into CASSMRSGIDTQYF.

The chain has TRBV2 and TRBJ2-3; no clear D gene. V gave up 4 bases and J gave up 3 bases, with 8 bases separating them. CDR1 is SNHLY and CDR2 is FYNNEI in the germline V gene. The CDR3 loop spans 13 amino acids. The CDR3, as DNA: TGTGCCAGCAGTGGTCTGGAGACAGATACGCAGTATTTT. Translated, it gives CASSGLETDTQYF.

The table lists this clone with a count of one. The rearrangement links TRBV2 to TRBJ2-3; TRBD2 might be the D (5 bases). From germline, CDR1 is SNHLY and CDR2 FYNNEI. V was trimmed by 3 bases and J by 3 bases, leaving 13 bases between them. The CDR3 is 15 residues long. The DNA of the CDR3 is TGTGCCAGCAGTGACTCCCCGAGGGCGACAGATACGCAGTATTTT. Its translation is CASSDSPRATDTQYF. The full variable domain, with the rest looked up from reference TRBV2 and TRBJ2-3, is EPEVTQTPSHQVTQMGQEVILRCVPISNHLYFYWYRQILGQKVEFLVSFYNNEISEKSEIFDDQFSVERPDGSNFTLKIRSTKLEDSAMYFCASSDSPRATDTQYFGPGTRLTVL.

CDR3 in DNA: TGTGCCAGCAGCTTAGGTTTTTTCCTCGGGGCGCAGTATTTT. It codes for CASSLGFFLGAQYF. V gene TRBV13 combines with J gene TRBJ2-3; D possibly corresponds to TRBD2 (5 bases). Per the germline V gene, CDR1 is PRHDT and CDR2 is FYEKMQ (reference sequence). This CDR3 is built from 14 residues. V was pared by 0 bases and J by 10 bases, with 14 bases between.

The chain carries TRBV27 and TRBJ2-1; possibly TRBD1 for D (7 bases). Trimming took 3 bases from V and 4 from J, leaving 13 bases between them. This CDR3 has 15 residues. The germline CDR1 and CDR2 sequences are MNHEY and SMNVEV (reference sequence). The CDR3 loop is CASSLVPGGYNEQFF. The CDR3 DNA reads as TGTGCCAGCAGTTTGGTCCCAGGGGGGTACAATGAGCAGTTCTTC.

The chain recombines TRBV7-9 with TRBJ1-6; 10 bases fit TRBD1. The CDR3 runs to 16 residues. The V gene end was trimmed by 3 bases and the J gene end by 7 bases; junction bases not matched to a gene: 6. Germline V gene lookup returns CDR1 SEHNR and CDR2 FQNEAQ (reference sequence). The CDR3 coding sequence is TGTGCCAGCAGCTTCCTGACAGGGGGCGAGAATTCACCCCTCCACTTT. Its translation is CASSFLTGGENSPLHF.

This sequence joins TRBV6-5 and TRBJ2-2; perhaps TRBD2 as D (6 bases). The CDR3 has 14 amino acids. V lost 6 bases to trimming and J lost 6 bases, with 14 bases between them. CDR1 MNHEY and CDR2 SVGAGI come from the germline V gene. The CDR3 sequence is CASRQGRESGELFF. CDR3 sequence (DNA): TGTGCCAGCAGGCAGGGTCGGGAGTCCGGGGAGCTGTTTTTT.

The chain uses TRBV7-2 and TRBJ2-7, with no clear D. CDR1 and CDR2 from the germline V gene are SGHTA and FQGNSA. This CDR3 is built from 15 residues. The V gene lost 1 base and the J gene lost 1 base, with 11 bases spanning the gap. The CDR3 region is CASSLVAAPSYEQYF. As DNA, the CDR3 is TGTGCCAGCAGCTTAGTGGCGGCGCCTTCCTACGAGCAGTACTTC. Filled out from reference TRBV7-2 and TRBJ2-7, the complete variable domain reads GAGVSQSPSNKVTEKGKDVELRCDPISGHTALYWYRQSLGQGLEFLIYFQGNSAPDKSGLPSDRFSAERTGGSVSTLTIQRTQQEDSAVYLCASSLVAAPSYEQYFGPGTRLTVT.

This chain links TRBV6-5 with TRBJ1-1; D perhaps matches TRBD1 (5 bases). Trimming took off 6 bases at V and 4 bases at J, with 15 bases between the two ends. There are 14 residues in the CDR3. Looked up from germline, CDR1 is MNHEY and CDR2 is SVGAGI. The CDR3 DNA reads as TGTGCCAGCAGGGACGGCAGGAGGGGCACTGAAGCTTTCTTT. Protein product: CASRDGRRGTEAFF.

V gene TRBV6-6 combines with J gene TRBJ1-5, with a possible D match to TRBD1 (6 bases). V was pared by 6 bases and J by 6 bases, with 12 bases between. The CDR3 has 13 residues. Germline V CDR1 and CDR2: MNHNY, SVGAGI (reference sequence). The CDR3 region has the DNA TGTGCCAGCAGCCTACAGGGCGGTCAGCCCCAGCATTTT. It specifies CASSLQGGQPQHF.

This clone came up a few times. The CDR3 DNA reads TGTGCCAGCAGCGAAGGGGGGTTGGGCACTGAAGCTTTCTTT. It yields the protein CASSEGGLGTEAFF. The rearrangement links TRBV9 to TRBJ1-1; possible D gene TRBD1, 6 bases. V was clipped by 3 bases and J by 4 bases, with 13 bases between them. The length of the CDR3 is 14 residues. The germline V gene has CDR1 SGDLS and CDR2 YYNGEE.